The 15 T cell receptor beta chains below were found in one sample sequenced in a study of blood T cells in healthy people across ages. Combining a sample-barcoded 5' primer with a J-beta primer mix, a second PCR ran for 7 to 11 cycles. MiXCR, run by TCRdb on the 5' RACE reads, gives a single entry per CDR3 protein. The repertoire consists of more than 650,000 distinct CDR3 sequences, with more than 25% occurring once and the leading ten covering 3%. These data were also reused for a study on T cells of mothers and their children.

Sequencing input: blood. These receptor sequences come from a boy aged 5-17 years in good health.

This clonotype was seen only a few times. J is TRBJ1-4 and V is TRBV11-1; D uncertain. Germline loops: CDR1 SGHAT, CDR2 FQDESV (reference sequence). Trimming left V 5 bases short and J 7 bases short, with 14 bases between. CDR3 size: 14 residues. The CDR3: CASSLGARGEKLFF. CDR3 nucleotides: TGTGCCAGCAGCCTTGGTGCCCGGGGTGAAAAACTGTTTTTT. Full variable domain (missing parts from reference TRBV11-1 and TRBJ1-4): EAEVAQSPRYKITEKSQAVAFWCDPISGHATLYWYRQILGQGPELLVQFQDESVVDDSQLPKDRFSAERLKGVDSTLKIQPAELGDSAMYLCASSLGARGEKLFFGSGTQLSVL.

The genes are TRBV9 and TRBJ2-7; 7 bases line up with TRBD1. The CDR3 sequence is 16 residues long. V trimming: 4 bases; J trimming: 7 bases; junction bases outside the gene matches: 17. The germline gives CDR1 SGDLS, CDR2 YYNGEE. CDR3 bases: TGTGCCAGCAGCCCTACGGGCAGGGGGTCGGTTGAAGAGCAGTACTTC. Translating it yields CASSPTGRGSVEEQYF. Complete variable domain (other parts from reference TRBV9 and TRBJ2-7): DSGVTQTPKHLITATGQRVTLRCSPRSGDLSVYWYQQSLDQGLQFLIQYYNGEERAKGNILERFSAQQFPDLHSELNLSSLELGDSALYFCASSPTGRGSVEEQYFGPGTRLTVT.

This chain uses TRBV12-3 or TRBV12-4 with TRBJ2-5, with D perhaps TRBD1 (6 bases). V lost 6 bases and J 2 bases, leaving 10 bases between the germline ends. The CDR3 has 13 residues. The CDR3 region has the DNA TGTGCCAGCAGGGACAGTGCTCAAGAGACCCAGTACTTC. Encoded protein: CASRDSAQETQYF.

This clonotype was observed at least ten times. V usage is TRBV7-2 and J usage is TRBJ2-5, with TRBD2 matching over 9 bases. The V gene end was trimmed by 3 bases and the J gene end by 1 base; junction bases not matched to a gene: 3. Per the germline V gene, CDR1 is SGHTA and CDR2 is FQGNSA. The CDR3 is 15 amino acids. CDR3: CASSLVAGAQETQYF. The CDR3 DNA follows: TGTGCCAGCAGCTTGGTAGCGGGGGCCCAAGAGACCCAGTACTTC.

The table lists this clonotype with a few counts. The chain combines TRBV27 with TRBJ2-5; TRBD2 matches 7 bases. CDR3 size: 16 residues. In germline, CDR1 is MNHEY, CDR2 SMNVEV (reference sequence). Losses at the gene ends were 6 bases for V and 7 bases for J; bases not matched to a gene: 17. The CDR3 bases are TGTGCCAGCAGCCCCTCGCGGGGGTTCATTGTCCGGACCCAGTACTTC. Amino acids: CASSPSRGFIVRTQYF.

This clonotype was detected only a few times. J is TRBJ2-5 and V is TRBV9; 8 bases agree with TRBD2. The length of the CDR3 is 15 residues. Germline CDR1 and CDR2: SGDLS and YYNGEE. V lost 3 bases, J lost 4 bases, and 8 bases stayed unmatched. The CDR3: CASSEERGGPETQYF. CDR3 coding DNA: TGTGCCAGCAGCGAGGAACGGGGGGGCCCAGAGACCCAGTACTTC.

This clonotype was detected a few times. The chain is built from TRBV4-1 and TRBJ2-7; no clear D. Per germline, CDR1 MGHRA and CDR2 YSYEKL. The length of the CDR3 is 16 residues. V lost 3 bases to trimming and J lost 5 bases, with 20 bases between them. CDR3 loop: CASSHHDPGLTDEQYF. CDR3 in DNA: TGCGCCAGCAGCCATCACGACCCCGGGTTGACGGACGAGCAGTACTTC.

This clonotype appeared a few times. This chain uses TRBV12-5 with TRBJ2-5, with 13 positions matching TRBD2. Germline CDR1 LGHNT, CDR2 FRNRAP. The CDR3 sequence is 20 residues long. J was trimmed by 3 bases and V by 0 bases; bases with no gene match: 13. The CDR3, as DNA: TGTGCTAGTGGTTTGGTTCTCCCATGGACTAGCGGGGGCCGGGAAGAGACCCAGTACTTC. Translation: CASGLVLPWTSGGREETQYF.

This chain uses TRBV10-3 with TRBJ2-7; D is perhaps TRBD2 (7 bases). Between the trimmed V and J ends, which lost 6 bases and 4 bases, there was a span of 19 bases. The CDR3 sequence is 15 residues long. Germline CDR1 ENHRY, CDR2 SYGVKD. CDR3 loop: CAIRGAGEGSYEQYF. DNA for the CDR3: TGTGCCATCAGGGGGGCGGGAGAGGGTTCTTACGAGCAGTACTTC.

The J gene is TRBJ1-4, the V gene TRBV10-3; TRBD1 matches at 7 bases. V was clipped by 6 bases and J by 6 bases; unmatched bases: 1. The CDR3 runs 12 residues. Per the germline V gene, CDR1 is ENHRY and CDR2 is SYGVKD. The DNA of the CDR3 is TGTGCCATCAGGGGGACAGATGAAAAACTGTTTTTT. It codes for CAIRGTDEKLFF.

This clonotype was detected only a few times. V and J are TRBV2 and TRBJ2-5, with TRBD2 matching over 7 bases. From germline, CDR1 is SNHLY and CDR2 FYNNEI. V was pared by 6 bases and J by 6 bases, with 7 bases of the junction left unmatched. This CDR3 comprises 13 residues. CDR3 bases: TGTGCCAGCAGCGACGGGGGGTGGAAGACCCAGTACTTC. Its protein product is CASSDGGWKTQYF.

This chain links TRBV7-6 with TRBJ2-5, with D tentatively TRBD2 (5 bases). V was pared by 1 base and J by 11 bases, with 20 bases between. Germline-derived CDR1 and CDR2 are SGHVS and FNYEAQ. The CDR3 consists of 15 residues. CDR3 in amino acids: CASSLEGIGLWEQYF. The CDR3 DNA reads TGTGCCAGCAGCTTAGAGGGCATAGGGCTATGGGAGCAGTACTTC.

CDR3 nucleotides: TGCGCCAGCAGCTTGGCAGCGGGGGGCGGAGATACGCAGTATTTT. Its protein product is CASSLAAGGGDTQYF. The V call is TRBV5-1, the J call TRBJ2-3, with 9 bases matching TRBD2. Trimming cost V 0 bases and J 5 bases; bases outside gene matches: 4. Germline-derived CDR1 and CDR2 are SGHRS and YFSETQ. This CDR3 contains 15 residues.

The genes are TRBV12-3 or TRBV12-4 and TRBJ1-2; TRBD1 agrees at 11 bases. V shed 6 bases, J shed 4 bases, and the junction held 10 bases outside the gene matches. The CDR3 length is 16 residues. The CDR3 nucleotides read TGTGCCAGCAGCCAACCTCGTGGACAGGGGGCCTATGGCTACACCTTC. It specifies CASSQPRGQGAYGYTF.

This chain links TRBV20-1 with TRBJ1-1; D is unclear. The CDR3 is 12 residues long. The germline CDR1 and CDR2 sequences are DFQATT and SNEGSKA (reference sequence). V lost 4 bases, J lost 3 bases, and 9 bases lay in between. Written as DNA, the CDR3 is TGCAGTGCTATAAAGGTGGACACTGAAGCTTTCTTT. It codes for CSAIKVDTEAFF.